Listed below are T cell receptor beta chains from one sample, sequenced in a study of shared clonotypes between healthy human individuals. Generated by immunoSEQ multiplex PCR, the TCRdb table keeps only in-frame clones and is missing some. This sample has some 2,500,000 clones; 80% to 95% occur once, and the top ten carry 0.36%. The sample was naive CD4+ T cells from PBMCs. The receptors were gathered from a man aged 18 to 29 in good health. Some clones in this sample may be carry-over from other donors' samples. Both conserved end residues are part of each CDR3. Each record gives: CDR3 protein, CDR3 DNA, V gene, J gene, D gene, clone size. D genes are given only for firm matches. Not all rows give a size; the values are once, few, many and, for expanded clones, a class.

CASSARLGNEQFF,TGTGCCAGCAGCGCTCGACTAGGTAATGAGCAGTTCTTC,TRBV7-9,TRBJ2-1,NA,NA
CASSLPGGPLWVTF,TGTGCCAGCAGTCTCCCCGGGGGACCACTATGGGTCACCTTC,TRBV28,TRBJ1-2,NA,NA
CASSLYRESGSNQPQHF,TGTGCCAGCAGTTTATACCGCGAAAGTGGTTCCAATCAGCCCCAGCATTTT,TRBV28,TRBJ1-5,NA,NA
CASSEERASLGGYTF,TGTGCCAGCAGTGAAGAAAGAGCCAGTTTAGGCGGCTACACCTTC,TRBV2,TRBJ1-2,NA,NA
CASSPQTSGSGAGELFF,TGTGCCAGCAGCCCTCAGACTAGCGGGAGCGGTGCCGGGGAGCTGTTTTTT,TRBV7-3,TRBJ2-2,TRBD2,NA
CSVTPSTAPFNTEAFF,TGCAGCGTTACACCCTCGACAGCCCCATTTAACACTGAAGCTTTCTTT,TRBV29-1,TRBJ1-1,NA,NA
CASRDRGRTEAFF,TGTGCCAGCAGGGACAGGGGGCGCACTGAAGCTTTCTTT,TRBV6-1,TRBJ1-1,TRBD1,NA
CASTFEGGTNEKLFF,TGTGCCAGCACGTTCGAGGGAGGCACTAATGAAAAACTGTTTTTT,TRBV4-2,TRBJ1-4,NA,NA
CASSPRTGNNSPLHF,TGTGCCAGCAGCCCGCGGACAGGGAACAATTCACCCCTCCACTTT,TRBV7-9,TRBJ1-6,TRBD1,NA
CASSLRGANSGNTIYF,TGTGCCAGCAGCTTGCGGGGGGCCAACTCTGGAAACACCATATATTTT,TRBV5-8,TRBJ1-3,NA,NA
CASSVDRGGTNEKLFF,TGCGCCAGCAGCGTCGACAGGGGAGGAACTAATGAAAAACTGTTTTTT,TRBV5-1,TRBJ1-4,TRBD1,NA
CASSSRRGLLNNEQFF,TGTGCCAGCAGCTCGAGAAGGGGATTACTAAACAATGAGCAGTTCTTC,TRBV7-3,TRBJ2-1,NA,NA
CASSGTGYTEAFF,TGCGCCAGCAGCGGGACAGGGTACACTGAAGCTTTCTTT,TRBV5-1,TRBJ1-1,TRBD1,NA
CASSQDSPIMNTEAFF,TGCGCCAGCAGCCAAGATTCCCCAATTATGAACACTGAAGCTTTCTTT,TRBV4-1,TRBJ1-1,NA,NA
CASSDVGQQINQPQHF,TGTGCCAGCAGTGACGTGGGACAGCAAATTAATCAGCCCCAGCATTTT,TRBV2,TRBJ1-5,TRBD1,NA
CASSRTLNTEAFF,TGTGCCAGCAGTCGGACACTGAACACTGAAGCTTTCTTT,TRBV27,TRBJ1-1,NA,few
CASSYPGGVQNEQFF,TGTGCCAGCAGTTATCCCGGCGGGGTACAAAATGAGCAGTTCTTC,TRBV28,TRBJ2-1,NA,few
CASSQDLREGGEKLFF,TGCGCCAGCAGCCAAGATCTAAGGGAGGGAGGCGAAAAACTGTTTTTT,TRBV4-3,TRBJ1-4,NA,NA
CASSLDGSSYNEQFF,TGTGCCAGCAGCTTAGATGGAAGCTCCTACAATGAGCAGTTCTTC,TRBV7-7,TRBJ2-1,NA,NA
CASSSGGLVYGYTF,TGTGCCAGCAGCTCGGGCGGATTGGTCTATGGCTACACCTTC,TRBV5-4,TRBJ1-2,NA,NA
CASREEHGGNEKLFF,TGTGCCAGCAGAGAAGAGCATGGGGGCAATGAAAAACTGTTTTTT,TRBV28,TRBJ1-4,NA,NA
CASSQDQPGQETQYF,TGCGCCAGCAGCCAAGATCAGCCGGGGCAAGAGACCCAGTACTTC,TRBV4-1,TRBJ2-5,NA,NA
CASSDQGFNEQFF,TGCGCCAGCTCCGACCAGGGTTTCAATGAGCAGTTCTTC,TRBV5-1,TRBJ2-1,NA,NA
CAWSVGGAGNTIYF,TGTGCCTGGAGTGTAGGGGGGGCTGGAAACACCATATATTTT,TRBV30,TRBJ1-3,NA,few
CASSTTGRGTDTQYF,TGTGCCAGCAGTACGACAGGCCGGGGCACAGATACGCAGTATTTT,TRBV28,TRBJ2-3,NA,NA
CASQIYRGQGWPQHF,TGTGCCAGTCAAATCTACAGGGGGCAGGGGTGGCCCCAGCATTTT,TRBV19,TRBJ1-5,TRBD1,NA
CASSPGWGEVTDTQYF,TGTGCCAGCAGCCCTGGATGGGGGGAGGTGACAGATACGCAGTATTTT,TRBV11-3,TRBJ2-3,NA,NA
CASSLGSGSTGELFF,TGTGCCAGCAGCTTAGGCAGCGGGAGCACCGGGGAGCTGTTTTTT,TRBV7-2,TRBJ2-2,TRBD2,NA
CAWSQNVGYGYTF,TGTGCCTGGAGCCAAAACGTGGGCTATGGCTACACCTTC,TRBV30,TRBJ1-2,NA,NA
CSVVTGYEKLFF,TGCAGCGTTGTGACAGGGTATGAAAAACTGTTTTTT,TRBV29-1,TRBJ1-4,TRBD1,NA
CASSLGSWLTEAFF,TGTGCCAGCAGCTTAGGGAGCTGGTTGACTGAAGCTTTCTTT,TRBV7-8,TRBJ1-1,NA,NA
CASSAQGGDTQYF,TGTGCCAGCAGTGCACAGGGTGGGGATACGCAGTATTTT,TRBV7-3,TRBJ2-3,NA,NA
CSVEDWDIPGAFF,TGCAGCGTTGAAGATTGGGATATCCCGGGCGCTTTCTTT,TRBV29-1,TRBJ1-1,NA,NA
CATSRVEATYEQYF,TGTGCCACCAGCAGAGTAGAAGCGACCTACGAGCAGTACTTC,TRBV15,TRBJ2-7,NA,NA
CASSVEWGTDTQYF,TGTGCCAGCAGCGTAGAGTGGGGCACAGATACGCAGTATTTT,TRBV9,TRBJ2-3,NA,NA
CASSISGALSNEQFF,TGTGCCAGCAGCATCAGCGGAGCCCTTAGTAATGAGCAGTTCTTC,TRBV7-9,TRBJ2-1,NA,NA
CASSRSTGRNTEAFF,TGTGCCAGCTCAAGATCGACAGGGAGGAACACTGAAGCTTTCTTT,TRBV18,TRBJ1-1,TRBD1,NA
CASSVDRGNSPLHF,TGTGCCAGCAGTGTCGACAGGGGGAATTCACCCCTCCACTTT,TRBV6-6,TRBJ1-6,TRBD1,once
CASSPLQSSGNTIYF,TGTGCCAGCTCACCACTCCAGAGCTCTGGAAACACCATATATTTT,TRBV18,TRBJ1-3,NA,NA
CASSLGFEAFF,TGTGCCAGCAGTTTGGGGTTCGAAGCTTTCTTT,TRBV28,TRBJ1-1,NA,few
CASRPSGTGVSEQYF,TGTGCCAGCAGACCCTCCGGGACAGGGGTATCCGAGCAGTACTTC,TRBV11-2,TRBJ2-7,TRBD1,NA